This T cell receptor (beta chain) was captured in a study of cytomegalovirus exposure and HLA in healthy donors. This table comes from immunoSEQ multiplex PCR, and its TCRdb copy is limited to in-frame clones, with some not included. The top ten hold 5.5% to 7% of the sample, which has some 210,000 clones, roughly 85% seen once. The V end lost 4 bases, the J end lost 6 bases, and 16 bases lay between the germline ends. This CDR3 is built from 14 residues. Per the germline V gene, CDR1 is SNHLY and CDR2 is FYNNEI. The source material was PBMCs. The chain joins TRBV2 to TRBJ2-7; D is possibly TRBD1 (5 bases). This clonotype was obtained from a woman between 18 and 29 years old in good health and CMV-seronegative. Written as DNA, the CDR3 is TGTGCCAGCAGTGGGGCAGGGTTAGGCTTCGAGCAGTACTTC. This translates into CASSGAGLGFEQYF.